One and the same sample provided the 20 T cell receptor beta chains below, sequenced in a study of T cells in Graves' hyperthyroidism and ophthalmopathy (dated by TCRdb to about 2019). The receptor library was made with multiplex PCR. The sequencing machine was an Illumina HiSeq 2000. TCR beta CDR3 regions were amplified from RNA transcripts. A first-round RT-PCR of the TCR CDR3 used the HTBI primer set with the Qiagen OneStep RT-PCR kit. TCRdb reran the public reads through fastp at Q25 and MiXCR, keeping productive beta chains. Entries that share a CDR3 protein sequence are merged under the most common genes and DNA. The table for this sample lists hundreds of thousands of distinct CDR3 sequences; less than 25% of them were counted only once. The ten largest clonotypes hold under 35% of the sample. Sequenced material: blood. These receptors all stem from a man aged 25-45 years with Graves' ophthalmopathy.

This chain links TRBV15 with TRBJ2-4; D ambiguous. The V end was cut by 1 base, the J end by 1 base, with 8 bases between. CDR1 and CDR2 (germline): LNHNV, YYDKDF (reference sequence). The CDR3 consists of 15 residues. CDR3 sequence: CATSRAEGAKNIQYF. The CDR3 nucleotides read TGTGCCACCAGCAGAGCAGAAGGGGCCAAAAACATTCAGTACTTC.

In this sample, this clonotype turned up a few times. This chain joins TRBV12-3 or TRBV12-4 and TRBJ1-6; tentatively, D is TRBD1 (6 bases). The CDR3 spans 14 residues. The germline V and J ends were trimmed by 6 bases and 9 bases, with 15 bases remaining between them. The CDR3 protein is CASRKGEAASPLHF. CDR3 DNA: TGTGCCAGCAGGAAGGGGGAAGCGGCTTCACCCCTCCACTTT.

This clonotype has just a few counts. V gene TRBV12-3 or TRBV12-4 combines with J gene TRBJ2-1, with a possible D match to TRBD2 (6 bases). The CDR3 totals 15 residues. Trimming pared 6 bases from V and 6 bases from J, leaving 18 bases between. The CDR3 region has the DNA TGTGCCAGCAGGCGGGACGGGAGCTTGGTCAATGAGCAGTTCTTC. Residues: CASRRDGSLVNEQFF.

The chain recombines TRBV7-9 with TRBJ2-7; 7 bases align to TRBD1. This CDR3 has 17 amino acids. In germline, CDR1 is SEHNR, CDR2 FQNEAQ (reference sequence). J was trimmed by 1 base and V by 4 bases; bases with no gene match: 13. The CDR3 spells CASSSYRDREPSYEQYF. CDR3 in DNA: TGTGCCAGCAGCTCATATCGTGACAGGGAGCCATCCTACGAGCAGTACTTC.

This clonotype showed up many times. The J gene is TRBJ1-1, the V gene TRBV6-1, with 10 bases aligning to TRBD1. The V gene's germline CDR1 is MNHNS and CDR2 SASEGT. V gave up 0 bases and J gave up 6 bases; unmatched junction bases: 10. CDR3 size: 17 residues. This CDR3 is CASSEAGTGVLTAEAFF. The CDR3 region has the DNA TGTGCCAGCAGTGAAGCCGGGACAGGGGTACTTACGGCTGAAGCTTTCTTT.

The V call is TRBV5-6, the J call TRBJ1-1; the match to TRBD1 covers 8 bases. Germline trimming cut 4 bases from V and 2 bases from J; bases unmatched to any gene: 10. The CDR3 has 16 amino acids. Germline CDR1 reads SGHDT; CDR2 reads YYEEEE. CDR3 bases: TGTGCCAGCAGCGTATTGGCCGGGACAGGTAACACTGAAGCTTTCTTT. Its protein is CASSVLAGTGNTEAFF.

For this clonotype: A much larger clone differs from this one at a single base, so this may be a read error. This chain joins TRBV7-9 and TRBJ2-7; tentatively, D is TRBD2 (5 bases). Germline CDR1 is SEHNR and CDR2 is FQNEAQ (reference sequence). This CDR3 is built from 12 residues. CDR3 DNA: TGTACCAGCGGTCCCATGGACTACGAGCAGTACTTC. Translating gives CTSGPMDYEQYF.

This clonotype has just one count. The V and J genes are TRBV5-4 and TRBJ2-7, with D perhaps TRBD1 (5 bases). The V and J ends lost 5 bases and 0 bases respectively, with 15 bases between them. Germline V gene lookup returns CDR1 SGHNT and CDR2 YYREEE (reference sequence). The length of the CDR3 is 15 residues. The CDR3 spells CASSQATESSYEQYF. The DNA of the CDR3 is TGTGCCAGCAGTCAAGCGACAGAAAGCTCCTACGAGCAGTACTTC.

CDR3 region: CASSSPARVHGANVLTF. CDR3 bases: TGCGCCAGCAGCTCTCCCGCCAGGGTGCATGGGGCCAACGTCCTGACTTTC. The V gene is TRBV5-1, the J gene TRBJ2-6, with TRBD1 as a possible D gene (5 bases). This CDR3 region has 17 residues. Germline V gene data show CDR1 as SGHRS and CDR2 as YFSETQ. Trimming cost V 3 bases and J 3 bases, with 16 bases left between them. Variable domain in full (rest from reference TRBV5-1 and TRBJ2-6): KAGVTQTPRYLIKTRGQQVTLSCSPISGHRSVSWYQQTPGQGLQFLFEYFSETQRNKGNFPGRFSGRQFSNSRSEMNVSTLELGDSALYLCASSSPARVHGANVLTFGAGSRLTVL.

The chain joins TRBV25-1 to TRBJ2-5; the D gene is possibly TRBD1 (6 bases). This CDR3 spans 14 amino acids. CDR1 and CDR2 (germline): MGHDK, SYGVNS. With 2 bases removed from V and 0 bases from J, the gap between germline ends came to 7 bases. The CDR3: CASSEGQYQETQYF. The CDR3 bases are TGTGCCAGCAGTGAAGGACAGTACCAAGAGACCCAGTACTTC.

About this clonotype itself: Given a much more abundant clone one base away, this may be a read error. This chain connects TRBV6-2 or TRBV6-3 to TRBJ1-2, with 7 bases matching TRBD1. Per germline, CDR1 MNHEY and CDR2 SVGEGT. This CDR3 is built from 13 residues. The CDR3 region has the DNA TGTGCCACTACGGACAGGAGGGTATATGGCTACGCCTTC. Its protein is CATTDRRVYGYAF.

DNA of the CDR3: TGCAGCGTTGAAATAATACTGGGCGCGCCCACAGATACGCAGTATTTT. It encodes CSVEIILGAPTDTQYF. The chain is built from TRBV29-1 and TRBJ2-3, with D hard to call. Trimming pared 2 bases from V and 2 bases from J, leaving 17 bases between. The CDR3 length is 16 residues. The germline V gene encodes CDR1 SQVTM and CDR2 ANQGSEA.

The V call is TRBV28, the J call TRBJ2-2; 8 bases match TRBD2. CDR1 is MDHEN, CDR2 SYDVKM, per germline. CDR3 size: 16 residues. V trimming: 8 bases; J trimming: 3 bases; junction bases outside the gene matches: 11. The CDR3 region is CASVGAGTRYTGELFF. The CDR3 bases are TGTGCCAGCGTAGGGGCAGGGACTAGGTACACCGGGGAGCTGTTTTTT.

V is TRBV6-1 and J is TRBJ2-1; the D gene is possibly TRBD2 (6 bases). The CDR3 spans 14 residues. CDR1 MNHNS and CDR2 SASEGT come from the germline V gene. V was pared by 10 bases and J by 15 bases, with 28 bases between. The DNA for the CDR3 is TGTGCCACCGGCGACTTAGGGACTCCTCGTAATGGGTTCTTC. Its protein product is CATGDLGTPRNGFF.

This sequence joins TRBV6-8 and TRBJ2-2; D is undetermined. This CDR3 comprises 14 residues. Germline V CDR1 and CDR2: MNHGY, SAAAGT. The V and J ends lost 6 bases and 5 bases respectively, with 13 bases between them. The CDR3 coding sequence is TGTGCCAGCAGAAAGAACGCTGGGACCGGGGAGCTGTTTTTT. Translated, it gives CASRKNAGTGELFF.

This clonotype was detected ten times or more. V gene TRBV12-3 or TRBV12-4 combines with J gene TRBJ1-5; 11 positions match TRBD1. The CDR3 length is 16 residues. The ends lost 6 bases at V and 4 bases at J; junction bases unmatched: 8. The CDR3 protein is CASRKGQGAGNQPQHF. DNA for the CDR3: TGTGCCAGCAGAAAAGGACAGGGGGCAGGGAATCAGCCCCAGCATTTT.

There are many counts of this clonotype. The V gene is TRBV28, the J gene TRBJ2-7; 7 nucleotides agree with TRBD1. The trim removed 5 bases at V and 1 base at J, leaving 5 bases unmatched. Looked up from germline, CDR1 is MDHEN and CDR2 is SYDVKM. This CDR3 contains 14 residues. The CDR3 DNA is TGTGCCAGCAGTCCGTACAGGGGATCCTACGAGCAGTACTTC. Its translation is CASSPYRGSYEQYF.

A few counts support this clonotype. The rearrangement uses TRBV2 and TRBJ1-1; D is unresolved. The CDR3 contains 14 residues. Germline CDR1 is SNHLY and CDR2 is FYNNEI. V was clipped by 9 bases and J by 0 bases, with 14 bases between them. The CDR3 protein is CASQMTYLNTEAFF. CDR3 sequence (DNA): TGTGCCAGTCAAATGACATACTTGAACACTGAAGCTTTCTTT.

This clonotype showed up just a few times. This chain links TRBV5-5 with TRBJ2-1; 7 positions agree with TRBD2. Trimming took 4 bases from V and 4 from J; bases not matched to a gene: 8. This CDR3 has 15 residues. Germline V lookup: CDR1 SGHKS, CDR2 YYEKEE (reference sequence). CDR3: CASSRSGPGYNEQFF. The CDR3 bases are TGTGCCAGCAGCCGTAGCGGGCCCGGATACAATGAGCAGTTCTTC.

This clonotype was recorded at least ten times. The V gene is TRBV11-2, the J gene TRBJ2-3; D remains ambiguous. The CDR3 extends over 13 amino acids. V lost 5 bases, J lost 1 base, and 7 bases lay in between. Germline values: CDR1 SGHAT, CDR2 FQNNGV. CDR3 protein: CASSPYRTDTQYF. CDR3 in DNA: TGTGCCAGCAGCCCATACCGCACAGATACGCAGTATTTT.